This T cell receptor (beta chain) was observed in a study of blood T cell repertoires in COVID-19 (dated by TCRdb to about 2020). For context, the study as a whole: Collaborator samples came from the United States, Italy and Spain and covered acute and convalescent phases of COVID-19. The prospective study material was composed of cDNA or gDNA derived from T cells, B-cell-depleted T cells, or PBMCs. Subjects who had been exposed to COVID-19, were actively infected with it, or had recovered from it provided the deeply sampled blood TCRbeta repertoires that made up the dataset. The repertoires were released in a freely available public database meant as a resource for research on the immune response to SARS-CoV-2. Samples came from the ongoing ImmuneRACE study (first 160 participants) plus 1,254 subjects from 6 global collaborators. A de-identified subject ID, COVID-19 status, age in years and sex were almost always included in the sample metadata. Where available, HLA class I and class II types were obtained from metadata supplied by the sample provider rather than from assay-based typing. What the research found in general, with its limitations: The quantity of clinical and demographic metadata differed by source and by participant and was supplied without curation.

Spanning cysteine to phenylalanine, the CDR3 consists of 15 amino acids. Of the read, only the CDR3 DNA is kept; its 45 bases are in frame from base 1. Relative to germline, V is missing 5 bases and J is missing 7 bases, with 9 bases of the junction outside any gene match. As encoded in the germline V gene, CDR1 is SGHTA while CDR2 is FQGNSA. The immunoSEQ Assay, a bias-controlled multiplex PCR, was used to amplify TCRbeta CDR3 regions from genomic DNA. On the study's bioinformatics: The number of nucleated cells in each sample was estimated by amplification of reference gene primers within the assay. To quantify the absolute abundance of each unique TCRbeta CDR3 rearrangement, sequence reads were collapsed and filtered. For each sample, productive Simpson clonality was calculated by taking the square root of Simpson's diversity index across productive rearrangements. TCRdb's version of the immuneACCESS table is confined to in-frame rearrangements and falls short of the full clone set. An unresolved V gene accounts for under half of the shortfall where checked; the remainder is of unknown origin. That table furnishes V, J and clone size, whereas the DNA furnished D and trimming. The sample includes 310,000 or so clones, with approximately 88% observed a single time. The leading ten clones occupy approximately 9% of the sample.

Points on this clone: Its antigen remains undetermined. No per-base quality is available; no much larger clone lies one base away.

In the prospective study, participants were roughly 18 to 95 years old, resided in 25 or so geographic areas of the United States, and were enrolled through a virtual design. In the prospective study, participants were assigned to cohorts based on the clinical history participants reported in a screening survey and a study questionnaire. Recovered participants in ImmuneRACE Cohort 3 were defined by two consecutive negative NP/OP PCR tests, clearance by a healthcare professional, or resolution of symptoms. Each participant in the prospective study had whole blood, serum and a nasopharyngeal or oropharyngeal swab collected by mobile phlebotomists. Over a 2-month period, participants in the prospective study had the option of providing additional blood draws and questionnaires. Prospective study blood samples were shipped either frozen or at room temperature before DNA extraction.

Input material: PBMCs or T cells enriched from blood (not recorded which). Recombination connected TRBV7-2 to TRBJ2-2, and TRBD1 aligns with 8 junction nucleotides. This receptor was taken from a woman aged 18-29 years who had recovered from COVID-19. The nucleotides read TGTGCCAGCAGCCATCGACAGGGGAGTAGCGGGGAGCTGTTTTTT. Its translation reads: CASSHRQGSSGELFF.